Shown below are 8 T cell receptor beta chains from a single sample sequenced in a study of T cell clones after liver transplantation. Profiled with immunoSEQ multiplex PCR; TCRdb holds only in-frame clones, not every one. The sample has 51,000 or so clones, roughly 90% seen once. Sample: CD8+ T cells from blood, taken 12 months after liver transplant. These receptors all come from a human patient who received a liver transplant. A subset of T cells may come from the graft donor.

V gene TRBV2 combines with J gene TRBJ2-7, with 10 nucleotides matching TRBD1. Germline V lookup: CDR1 SNHLY, CDR2 FYNNEI. This CDR3 has 15 residues. The junction had 10 bases not matched to a gene; V was cut back by 8 bases and J by 3 bases. The CDR3 sequence: CASGRRDRGSYEQYF. CDR3 DNA: TGTGCCAGCGGCCGCCGGGACAGGGGCAGCTACGAGCAGTACTTC.

This clone was seen only once. The V and J genes are TRBV4-1 and TRBJ2-7, with TRBD2 matching over 7 bases. Per the germline V gene, CDR1 is MGHRA and CDR2 is YSYEKL. This CDR3 has 14 amino acids. Trimming took 1 base from V and 0 from J; bases not matched to a gene: 0. CDR3 protein: CASSQASGSYEQYF. The CDR3 nucleotides are TGCGCCAGCAGCCAAGCTAGCGGCTCCTACGAGCAGTACTTC.

This rearrangement joins TRBV6-7 to TRBJ2-7; 10 bases agree with TRBD1. TRBV6-7 counts as an open reading frame of uncertain function. V shed 8 bases, J shed 1 base, and the junction held 14 bases outside the gene matches. The CDR3 runs to 17 residues. The CDR3, as DNA: TGTGCCAGCCTTCAGTGGGACAGGGGTCTCCTTTCCTACGAGCAGTACTTC. This translates into CASLQWDRGLLSYEQYF.

The count of this clone is one. The CDR3 loop reads CASSSLGERHYEQYF. The CDR3 DNA follows: TGTGCCAGCAGTTCCCTGGGAGAGCGGCACTACGAGCAGTACTTC. V is TRBV28 and J is TRBJ2-7; D is perhaps TRBD2 (5 bases). Trimming removed 4 bases from V and 3 bases from J, with 16 bases in between. The CDR3 is 15 amino acids. CDR1 is MDHEN and CDR2 is SYDVKM in the germline V gene.

The chain combines TRBV19 with TRBJ1-1; D unclear. The germline V and J ends were trimmed by 5 bases and 2 bases, with 18 bases remaining between them. From germline, CDR1 is LNHDA and CDR2 SQIVND (reference sequence). The CDR3 has 16 amino acids. The CDR3 DNA is TGTGCCAGTAGTCCGATCACCTCGACTCTCAACACTGAAGCTTTCTTT. Its translation is CASSPITSTLNTEAFF.

CDR3 sequence (DNA): TGCGCCAGCAGCCAAGATCGGTCAGGGGCCGGGAATGAGCAGTTCTTC. It codes for CASSQDRSGAGNEQFF. The gene calls are TRBV4-1 and TRBJ2-1; a possible D gene is TRBD1 (6 bases). The germline V gene has CDR1 MGHRA and CDR2 YSYEKL. Trimming pared 0 bases from V and 7 bases from J, leaving 16 bases between. CDR3 size: 16 residues.

This clone ranks as medium-sized (0.01 to 0.1%). This chain uses TRBV6-1 with TRBJ2-7; D is perhaps TRBD1 (5 bases). CDR1 is MNHNS and CDR2 is SASEGT in the germline V gene. The CDR3 length is 15 residues. The V end was cut by 3 bases, the J end by 4 bases, with 16 bases between. DNA for the CDR3: TGTGCCAGCAGTGATCGACAGATTGGGGCTTACGAGCAGTACTTC. This sequence encodes CASSDRQIGAYEQYF.

V usage is TRBV4-1 and J usage is TRBJ2-2; the D gene is possibly TRBD2 (5 bases). Germline lookup yields CDR1 MGHRA and CDR2 YSYEKL. The CDR3 is 15 amino acids. Trimming pared 0 bases from V and 6 bases from J, leaving 11 bases between. The CDR3 DNA reads as TGCGCCAGCAGCCAAGAGTGGCGGGCGGCCGGGGAGCTGTTTTTT. Its protein product is CASSQEWRAAGELFF.